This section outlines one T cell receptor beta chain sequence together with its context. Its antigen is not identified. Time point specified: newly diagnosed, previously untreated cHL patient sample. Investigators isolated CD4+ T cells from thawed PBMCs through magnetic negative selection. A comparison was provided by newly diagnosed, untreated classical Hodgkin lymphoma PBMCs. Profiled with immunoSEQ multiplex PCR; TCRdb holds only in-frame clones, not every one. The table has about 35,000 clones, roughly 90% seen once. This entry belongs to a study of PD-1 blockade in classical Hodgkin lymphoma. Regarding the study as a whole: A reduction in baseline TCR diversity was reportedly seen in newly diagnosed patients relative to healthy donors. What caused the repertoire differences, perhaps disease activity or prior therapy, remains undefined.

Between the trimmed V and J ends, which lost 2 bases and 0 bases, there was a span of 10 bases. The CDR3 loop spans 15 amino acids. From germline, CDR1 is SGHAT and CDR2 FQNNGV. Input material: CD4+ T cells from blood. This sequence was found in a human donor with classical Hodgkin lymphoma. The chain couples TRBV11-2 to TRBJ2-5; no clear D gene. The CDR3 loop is CASSLRAGNQETQYF. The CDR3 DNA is TGTGCCAGCAGCTTAAGAGCAGGCAACCAAGAGACCCAGTACTTC.